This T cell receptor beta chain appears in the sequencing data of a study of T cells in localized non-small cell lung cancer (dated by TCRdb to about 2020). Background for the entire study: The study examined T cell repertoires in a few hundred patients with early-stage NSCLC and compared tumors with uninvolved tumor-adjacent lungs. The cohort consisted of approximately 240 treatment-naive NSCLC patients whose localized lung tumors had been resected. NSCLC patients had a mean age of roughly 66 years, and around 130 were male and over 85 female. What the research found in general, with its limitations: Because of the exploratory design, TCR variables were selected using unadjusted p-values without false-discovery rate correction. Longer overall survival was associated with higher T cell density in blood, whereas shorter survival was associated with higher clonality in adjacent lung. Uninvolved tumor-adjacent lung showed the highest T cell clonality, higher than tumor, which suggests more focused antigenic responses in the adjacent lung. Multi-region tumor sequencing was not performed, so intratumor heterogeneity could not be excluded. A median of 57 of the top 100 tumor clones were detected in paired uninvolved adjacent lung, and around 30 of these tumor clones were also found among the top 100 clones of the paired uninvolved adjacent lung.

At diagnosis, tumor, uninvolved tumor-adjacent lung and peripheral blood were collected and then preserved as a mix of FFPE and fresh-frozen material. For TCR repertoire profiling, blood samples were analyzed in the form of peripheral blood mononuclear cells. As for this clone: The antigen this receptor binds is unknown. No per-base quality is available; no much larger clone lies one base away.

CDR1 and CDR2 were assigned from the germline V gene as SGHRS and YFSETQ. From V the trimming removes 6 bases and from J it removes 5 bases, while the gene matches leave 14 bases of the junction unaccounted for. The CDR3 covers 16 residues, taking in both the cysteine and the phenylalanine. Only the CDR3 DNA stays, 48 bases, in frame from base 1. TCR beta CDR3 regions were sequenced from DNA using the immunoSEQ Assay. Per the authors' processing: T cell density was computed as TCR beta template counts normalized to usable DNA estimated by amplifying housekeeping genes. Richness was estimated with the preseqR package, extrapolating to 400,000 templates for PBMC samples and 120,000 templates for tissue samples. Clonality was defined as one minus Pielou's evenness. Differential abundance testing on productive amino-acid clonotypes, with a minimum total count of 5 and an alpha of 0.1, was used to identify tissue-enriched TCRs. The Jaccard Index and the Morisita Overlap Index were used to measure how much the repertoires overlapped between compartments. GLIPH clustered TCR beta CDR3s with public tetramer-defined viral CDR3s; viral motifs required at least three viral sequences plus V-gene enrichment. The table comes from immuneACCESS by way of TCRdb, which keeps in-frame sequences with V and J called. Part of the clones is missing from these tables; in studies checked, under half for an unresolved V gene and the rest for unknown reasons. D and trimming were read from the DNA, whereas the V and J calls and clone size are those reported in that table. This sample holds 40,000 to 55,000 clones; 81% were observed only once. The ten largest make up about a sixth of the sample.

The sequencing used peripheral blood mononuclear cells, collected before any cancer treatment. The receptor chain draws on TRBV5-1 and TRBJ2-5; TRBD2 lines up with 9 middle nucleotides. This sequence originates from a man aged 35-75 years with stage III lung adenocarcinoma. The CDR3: CASTITASGAGETQYF. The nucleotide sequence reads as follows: TGCGCCAGCACAATTACGGCTAGCGGGGCCGGGGAGACCCAGTACTTC.